The present TCR beta chain was sequenced within a study of T cells after yellow fever vaccination. Study findings and constraints: FACS-sorted repertoires could harbor abundant contaminating bulk-population clonotypes.

Regarding this clonotype: What it binds is unknown.

In making TCR cDNA, 5'RACE template switching added a universal primer site and UMIs to it. TCRdb analysed the 5' RACE reads with MiXCR anew, one entry per CDR3 protein. The data contain approximately 550,000 distinct CDR3 sequences, under 25% of them seen just once; the ten biggest clones take up roughly 13%. The germline V gene encodes CDR1 KGHSH and CDR2 LQKENI. The CDR3 has 13 amino acids. The V end lost 8 bases, the J end lost 7 bases, and 15 bases lay between the germline ends. The input for sequencing was PBMCs, taken 15 days after the yellow fever booster vaccination. This receptor was taken from a man younger than 40 who received the YFV17D yellow fever vaccine. This chain connects TRBV18 to TRBJ1-5; possibly TRBD1 for D (6 bases). The CDR3 nucleotides are TGTGCCAGCCAAGGGACAATGGAGCAGCCCCAGCATTTT. This codes for CASQGTMEQPQHF.